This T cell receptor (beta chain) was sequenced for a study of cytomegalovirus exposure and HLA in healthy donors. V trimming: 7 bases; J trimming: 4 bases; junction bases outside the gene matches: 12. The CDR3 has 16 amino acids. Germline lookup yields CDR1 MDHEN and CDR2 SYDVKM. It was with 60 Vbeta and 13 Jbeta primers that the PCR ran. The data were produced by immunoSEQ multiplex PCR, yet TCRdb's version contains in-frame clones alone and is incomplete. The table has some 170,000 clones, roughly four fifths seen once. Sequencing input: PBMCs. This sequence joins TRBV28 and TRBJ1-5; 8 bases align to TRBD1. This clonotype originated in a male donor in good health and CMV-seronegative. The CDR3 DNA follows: TGTGCCAGCATCCCATCCGGACAGGGACGAAATCAGCCCCAGCATTTT. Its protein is CASIPSGQGRNQPQHF.